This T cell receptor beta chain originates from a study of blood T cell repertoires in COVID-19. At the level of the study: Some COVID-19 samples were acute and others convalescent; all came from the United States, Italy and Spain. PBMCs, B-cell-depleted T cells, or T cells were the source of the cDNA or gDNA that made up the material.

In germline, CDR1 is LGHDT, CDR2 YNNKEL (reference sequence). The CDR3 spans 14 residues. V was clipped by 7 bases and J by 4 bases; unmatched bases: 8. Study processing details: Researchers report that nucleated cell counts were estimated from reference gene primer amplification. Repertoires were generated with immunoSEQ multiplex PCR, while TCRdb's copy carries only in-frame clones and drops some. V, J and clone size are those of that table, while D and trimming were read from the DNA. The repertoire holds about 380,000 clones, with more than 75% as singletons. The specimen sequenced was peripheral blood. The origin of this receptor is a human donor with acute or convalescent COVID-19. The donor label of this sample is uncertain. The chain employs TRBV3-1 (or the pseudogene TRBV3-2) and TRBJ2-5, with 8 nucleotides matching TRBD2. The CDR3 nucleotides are TGTGCCAGCACCACGACTAGCGCTGGAGAGACCCAGTACTTC. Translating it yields CASTTTSAGETQYF.